The present TCR beta chain was sequenced within a study of blood T cell repertoires in COVID-19. This table comes from immunoSEQ multiplex PCR, and its TCRdb copy is limited to in-frame clones, with some not included. The sample carries over 350,000 clones, roughly 89% recorded once. The germline V and J ends were trimmed by 0 bases and 4 bases, with 16 bases remaining between them. The CDR3 length is 16 residues. The germline gives CDR1 SGHRS, CDR2 YFSETQ. The V gene is TRBV5-1, the J gene TRBJ2-5, with a tentative D call TRBD1 (6 bases). The sample taken for sequencing was peripheral blood. The sequence was obtained from a woman in her 30s with active or convalescent COVID-19. This chain's CDR3 is CASSLGTLTGRETQYF. The CDR3 DNA sequence: TGCGCCAGCAGCTTGGGGACTCTCACAGGGCGAGAGACCCAGTACTTC.